These 13 T cell receptor beta chains share one sample of origin, sequenced in a study of Graves' ophthalmopathy and Graves' hyperthyroidism (dated 2018 in TCRdb). For sequencing, an Illumina HiSeq 2000 was employed. TCR beta CDR3 regions were amplified from RNA transcripts for repertoire sequencing. A first-round RT-PCR used HTBI primers with the Qiagen OneStep RT-PCR kit, followed by a second-round multiplex PCR, size selection and purification. Starting from the raw public reads, TCRdb applied fastp trimming at Q25, assembled clones with MiXCR and retained in-frame beta chains. All rows with the same CDR3 protein become a single entry with the most common DNA and genes. A total of a few hundred thousand distinct CDR3 sequences appear in this sample, about a sixth of them only once. Of the sample, 2% to 2.5% falls within the top ten clones. Sequenced sample: peripheral blood. All receptors derive from an adult woman with stable Graves' hyperthyroidism.

This clonotype appeared many times. The chain combines TRBV6-1 with TRBJ2-2; D perhaps matches TRBD2 (6 bases). The CDR3 length is 13 residues. The V and J ends lost 4 bases and 3 bases respectively, with 6 bases between them. Germline assignment: CDR1 MNHNS and CDR2 SASEGT. In DNA form, the CDR3 reads TGTGCCAGCAGTGGACTAGACACCGGGGAGCTGTTTTTT. It specifies CASSGLDTGELFF.

Details on this clonotype: This may be a read error: a much more frequent sequence differs by one nucleotide. The rearrangement links TRBV28 to TRBJ2-2; D uncertain. Germline V lookup: CDR1 MDHEN, CDR2 SYDVKM. This CDR3 is built from 14 residues. CDR3 loop: CASSPTVNTWELFF. The DNA for the CDR3 is TGTGCCAGCAGTCCGACGGTGAACACCTGGGAGCTGTTTTTT.

This clonotype was observed many times. This sequence joins TRBV11-2 and TRBJ2-7; tentatively, D is TRBD2 (5 bases). The germline V gene encodes CDR1 SGHAT and CDR2 FQNNGV. The CDR3 totals 16 residues. Trimming stripped 5 bases from V and 3 bases from J, with 20 bases between. The CDR3 region is CASSIDYPSVFYEQYF. The CDR3 DNA reads as TGTGCCAGCAGCATTGACTACCCGTCTGTCTTCTACGAGCAGTACTTC.

At least ten counts were recorded for this clonotype. The chain combines TRBV6-5 with TRBJ2-6; D is tentatively TRBD1 or TRBD2 (5 bases each). The CDR3 extends over 16 amino acids. CDR1 is MNHEY, CDR2 SVGAGI, per germline. V lost 0 bases and J lost 2, with 8 bases in between. CDR3: CASSYSLGAGANVLTF. Written as DNA, the CDR3 is TGTGCCAGCAGTTACTCCTTGGGGGCTGGGGCCAACGTCCTGACTTTC.

At least ten counts were recorded for this clonotype. The chain couples TRBV2 to TRBJ2-2; D possibly corresponds to TRBD1 (5 bases). Germline V gene sequence: CDR1 SNHLY, CDR2 FYNNEI. This CDR3 is built from 14 residues. Trimming removed 4 bases from V and 8 bases from J, with 14 bases in between. The CDR3 DNA reads TGTGCCAGCAGTGTGAACAGGTCCCCGGGGGAGCTGTTTTTT. The encoded protein is CASSVNRSPGELFF. Using reference TRBV2 and TRBJ2-2 for the parts outside the CDR3, the full variable domain is EPEVTQTPSHQVTQMGQEVILRCVPISNHLYFYWYRQILGQKVEFLVSFYNNEISEKSEIFDDQFSVERPDGSNFTLKIRSTKLEDSAMYFCASSVNRSPGELFFGEGSRLTVL.

This clonotype was seen many times. The J gene is TRBJ2-7, the V gene TRBV6-2 or TRBV6-3; maybe TRBD1 (6 bases). The V end was cut by 6 bases, the J end by 5 bases, with 14 bases between. This CDR3 is 13 amino acids long. The germline V gene encodes CDR1 MNHEY and CDR2 SVGEGT. DNA for the CDR3: TGTGCCAGCAGCCCGCAGGGGACCAACGAGCAGTACTTC. Its protein product is CASSPQGTNEQYF.

In its sample, this clonotype was seen a few times. The CDR3 is CASSQKTRPSYEQYF. Written as DNA, the CDR3 is TGTGCCAGCAGCCAAAAGACTAGGCCCTCCTACGAGCAGTACTTC. The chain carries TRBV3-1 and TRBJ2-7, with TRBD2 as a possible D gene (6 bases). From germline, CDR1 is LGHDT and CDR2 YNNKEL (reference sequence). The CDR3 sequence is 15 residues long. Trimming left V 2 bases short and J 0 bases short, with 11 bases between.

This rearrangement joins TRBV6-2 or TRBV6-3 to TRBJ2-5, with 8 bases fitting TRBD1. Germline V gene lookup returns CDR1 MNHEY and CDR2 SVGEGT. V lost 6 bases and J lost 4; bases outside the gene matches: 10. This CDR3 has 15 amino acids. The CDR3 bases are TGTGCCAGCAGACCGGACAGGGAGTATCGAGAGACCCAGTACTTC. It specifies CASRPDREYRETQYF.

This clonotype was seen a handful of times. This chain links TRBV24-1 with TRBJ1-1; TRBD1 aligns across 9 bases. Unmatched junction bases numbered 4, after V lost 2 bases and J lost 1 base. Germline loops: CDR1 KGHDR, CDR2 SFDVKD. The CDR3 runs to 16 residues. The CDR3 protein is CATSDSGTGQNTEAFF. CDR3 sequence (DNA): TGTGCCACCAGTGATTCCGGGACAGGGCAGAACACTGAAGCTTTCTTT.

This clonotype was recorded at least ten times. The gene calls are TRBV12-3 or TRBV12-4 and TRBJ1-1; tentatively, D is TRBD1 (6 bases). This CDR3 is 15 amino acids long. The ends were cut back, 6 bases at V and 6 bases at J, with 20 bases in the middle. The CDR3 region is CASSSTQGFLSEAFF. The CDR3 DNA follows: TGTGCCAGCAGCAGCACTCAGGGGTTTCTCTCTGAAGCTTTCTTT.

This clonotype came up many times. This clone may be a read error of a much larger clone one base away. V usage is TRBV11-2 and J usage is TRBJ2-7, with TRBD1 identical over 9 bases. The CDR3 totals 14 residues. Germline V gene lookup returns CDR1 SGHAT and CDR2 FQNNGV. V dropped 0 bases and J dropped 6; count of bases not matched to a gene: 3. CDR3 sequence reads: CASSLEGTGIEQYF. CDR3 nucleotide sequence: TGTGCCAGCAGCTTAGAGGGGACAGGGATCGAGCAGTACTTC.

On this clonotype itself: A read error is possible here, since a much larger clone lies one base away. The gene calls are TRBV12-3 or TRBV12-4 and TRBJ2-2; D gene unclear. The length of the CDR3 is 14 residues. The ends were cut back, 7 bases at V and 3 bases at J, with 12 bases in the middle. The CDR3 region has the DNA TGTGCCAGCAAAACCGGGTCCGACACCGGGGAGCTGTTTTTT. It translates to CASKTGSDTGELFF.

This clonotype was counted a few times. The chain couples TRBV5-6 to TRBJ2-1; TRBD2 is a possible D gene (6 bases). The CDR3 loop spans 12 amino acids. V was cut by 0 bases and J by 8 bases, with 6 bases left in between. In germline, CDR1 is SGHDT, CDR2 YYEEEE. The CDR3 DNA reads TGTGCCAGCAGCTTGGCTAGCGATGAGCAGTTCTTC. Amino acids: CASSLASDEQFF. Filled out from reference TRBV5-6 and TRBJ2-1, the complete variable domain reads DAGVTQSPTHLIKTRGQQVTLRCSPKSGHDTVSWYQQALGQGPQFIFQYYEEEERQRGNFPDRFSGHQFPNYSSELNVNALLLGDSALYLCASSLASDEQFFGPGTRLTVL.